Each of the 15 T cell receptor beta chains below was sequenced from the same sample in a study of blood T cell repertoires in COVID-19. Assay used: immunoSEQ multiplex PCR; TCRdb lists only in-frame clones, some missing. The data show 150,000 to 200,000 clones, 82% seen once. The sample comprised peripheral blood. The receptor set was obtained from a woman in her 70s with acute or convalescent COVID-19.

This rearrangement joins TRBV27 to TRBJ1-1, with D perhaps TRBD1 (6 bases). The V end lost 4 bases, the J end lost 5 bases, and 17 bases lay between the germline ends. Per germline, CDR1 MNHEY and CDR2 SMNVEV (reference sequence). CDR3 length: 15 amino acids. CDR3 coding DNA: TGTGCCAGCAGTTGGGGGGGGGCCTCGGGGACTGAAGCTTTCTTT. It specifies CASSWGGASGTEAFF.

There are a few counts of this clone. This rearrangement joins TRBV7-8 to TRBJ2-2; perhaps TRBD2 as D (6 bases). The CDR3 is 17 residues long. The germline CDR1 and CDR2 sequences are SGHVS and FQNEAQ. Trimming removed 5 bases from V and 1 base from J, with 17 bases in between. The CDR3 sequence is CASSPRRGYQNTGELFF. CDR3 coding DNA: TGTGCCAGCAGCCCCCGGCGGGGTTACCAGAACACCGGGGAGCTGTTTTTT.

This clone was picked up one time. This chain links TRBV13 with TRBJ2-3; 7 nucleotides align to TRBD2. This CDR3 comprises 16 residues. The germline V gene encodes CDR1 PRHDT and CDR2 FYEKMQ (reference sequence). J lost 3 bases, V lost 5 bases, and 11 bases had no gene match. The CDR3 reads CASSVGGAPSTDTQYF. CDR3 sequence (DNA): TGTGCCAGCAGCGTGGGAGGGGCCCCAAGTACAGATACGCAGTATTTT.

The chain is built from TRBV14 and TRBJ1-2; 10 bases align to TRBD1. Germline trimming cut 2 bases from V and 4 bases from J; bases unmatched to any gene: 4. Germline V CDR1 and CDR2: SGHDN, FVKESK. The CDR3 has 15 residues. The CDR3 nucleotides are TGTGCCAGCAGCCAACCCGGGACAGGGGTCTATGGCTACACCTTC. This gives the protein CASSQPGTGVYGYTF.

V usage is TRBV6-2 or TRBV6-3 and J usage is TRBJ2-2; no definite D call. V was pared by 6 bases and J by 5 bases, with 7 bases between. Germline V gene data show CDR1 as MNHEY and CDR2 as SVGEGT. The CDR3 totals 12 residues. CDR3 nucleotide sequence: TGTGCCAGCAGCCTAATGACCGGGGAGCTGTTTTTT. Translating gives CASSLMTGELFF.

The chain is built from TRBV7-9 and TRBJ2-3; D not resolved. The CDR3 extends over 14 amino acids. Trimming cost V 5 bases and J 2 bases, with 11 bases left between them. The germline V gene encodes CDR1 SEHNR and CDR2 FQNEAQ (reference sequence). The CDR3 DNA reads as TGTGCCAGCAGCATCGGCGGAACCACAGATACGCAGTATTTT. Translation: CASSIGGTTDTQYF.

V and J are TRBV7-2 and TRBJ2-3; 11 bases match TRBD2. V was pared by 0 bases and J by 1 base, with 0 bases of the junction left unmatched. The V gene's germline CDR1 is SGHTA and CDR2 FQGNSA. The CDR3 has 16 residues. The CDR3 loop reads CASSLALAGGTDTQYF. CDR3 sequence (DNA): TGTGCCAGCAGCTTAGCACTAGCGGGAGGCACAGATACGCAGTATTTT. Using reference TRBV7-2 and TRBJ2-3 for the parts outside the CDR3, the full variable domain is GAGVSQSPSNKVTEKGKDVELRCDPISGHTALYWYRQSLGQGLEFLIYFQGNSAPDKSGLPSDRFSAERTGGSVSTLTIQRTQQEDSAVYLCASSLALAGGTDTQYFGPGTRLTVL.

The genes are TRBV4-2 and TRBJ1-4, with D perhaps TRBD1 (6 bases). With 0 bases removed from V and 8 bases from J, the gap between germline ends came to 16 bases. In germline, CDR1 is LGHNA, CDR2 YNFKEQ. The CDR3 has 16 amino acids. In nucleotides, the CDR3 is TGTGCCAGCAGCCAAGAGACGATACAGGGATCCGAAAAACTGTTTTTT. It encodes CASSQETIQGSEKLFF.

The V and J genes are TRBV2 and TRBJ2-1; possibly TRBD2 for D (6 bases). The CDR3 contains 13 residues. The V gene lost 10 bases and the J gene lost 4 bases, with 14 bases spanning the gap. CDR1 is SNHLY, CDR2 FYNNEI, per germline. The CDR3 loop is CAIRTTRYNEQFF. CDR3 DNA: TGTGCCATAAGGACTACCCGGTACAATGAGCAGTTCTTC.

The CDR3: CASSLKGSGGPQDIQYF. The CDR3 bases are TGTGCCAGCAGCTTGAAGGGTAGCGGGGGGCCTCAGGACATTCAGTACTTC. This chain joins TRBV5-6 and TRBJ2-4, with TRBD2 matching over 10 bases. V trimming: 1 base; J trimming: 8 bases; junction bases outside the gene matches: 12. The CDR3 totals 17 residues. Germline V gene data show CDR1 as SGHDT and CDR2 as YYEEEE.

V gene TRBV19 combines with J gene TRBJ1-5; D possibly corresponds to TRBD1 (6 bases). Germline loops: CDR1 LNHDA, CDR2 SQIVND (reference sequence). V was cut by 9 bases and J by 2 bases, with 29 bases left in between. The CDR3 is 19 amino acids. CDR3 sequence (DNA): TGTGCCAGCCCTCGAGAAGGGGGGGCCCCCGTACAGTGCAATCAGCCCCAGCATTTT. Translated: CASPREGGAPVQCNQPQHF.

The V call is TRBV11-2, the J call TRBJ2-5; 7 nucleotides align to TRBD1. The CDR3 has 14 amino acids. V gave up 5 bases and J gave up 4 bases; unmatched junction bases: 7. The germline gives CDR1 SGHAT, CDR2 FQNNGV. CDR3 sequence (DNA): TGTGCCAGCAGCCGGGACAGCTTGATAGAGACCCAGTACTTC. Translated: CASSRDSLIETQYF. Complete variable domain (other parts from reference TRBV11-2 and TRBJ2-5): EAGVAQSPRYKIIEKRQSVAFWCNPISGHATLYWYQQILGQGPKLLIQFQNNGVVDDSQLPKDRFSAERLKGVDSTLKIQPAKLEDSAVYLCASSRDSLIETQYFGPGTRLLVL.

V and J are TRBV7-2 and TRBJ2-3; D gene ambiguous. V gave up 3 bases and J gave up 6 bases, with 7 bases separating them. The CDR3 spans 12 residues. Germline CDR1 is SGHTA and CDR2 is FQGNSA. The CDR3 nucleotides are TGTGCCAGCAGCTTTTCGAGGGATACGCAGTATTTT. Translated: CASSFSRDTQYF.

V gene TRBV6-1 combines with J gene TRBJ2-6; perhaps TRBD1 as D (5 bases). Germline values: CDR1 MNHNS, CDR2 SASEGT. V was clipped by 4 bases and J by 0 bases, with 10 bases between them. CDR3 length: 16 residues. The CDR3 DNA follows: TGTGCCAGCAGTGTTGATGACAGCTCTGGGGCCAACGTCCTGACTTTC. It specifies CASSVDDSSGANVLTF.

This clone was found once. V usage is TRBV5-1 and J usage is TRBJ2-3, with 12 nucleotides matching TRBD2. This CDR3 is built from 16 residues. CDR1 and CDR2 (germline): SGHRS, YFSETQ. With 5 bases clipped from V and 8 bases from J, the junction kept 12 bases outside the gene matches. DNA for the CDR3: TGCGCCAGCAGTCCCGGAGCTAGCGGGAGGGGAGCTACGCAGTATTTT. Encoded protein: CASSPGASGRGATQYF.